A single sample is the source of the 24 T cell receptor beta chains below, sequenced in a study of shared clonotypes between healthy human individuals. Terminally differentiated effector memory CD45RA+ cells were excluded by CCR7 positive selection of CD45RO-negative cells. TCRdb's table, derived via immunoSEQ multiplex PCR, lists solely in-frame clones and lacks some. The table has some 1,900,000 clones, approximately 94% seen once; the top ten hold under 1.5%. Sequencing was performed on naive CD8+ T cells sorted from blood. These receptors originate from a man between 18 and 29 years old in good health.

This rearrangement joins TRBV6-5 to TRBJ2-1; D is undetermined. The CDR3 runs 14 residues. The V gene's germline CDR1 is MNHEY and CDR2 SVGAGI. Between the trimmed V and J ends, which lost 5 bases and 9 bases, there was a span of 17 bases. DNA of the CDR3: TGTGCCAGCAGTCCAGAAGACTCGGGCGGTGAGCAGTTCTTC. It encodes CASSPEDSGGEQFF.

V and J are TRBV10-2 and TRBJ2-5; the D is unclear. Trimming left V 3 bases short and J 4 bases short, with 6 bases between. Looked up from germline, CDR1 is WSHSY and CDR2 is SAAADI. The CDR3 covers 12 residues. DNA of the CDR3: TGCGCCAGCAGTGAAATGGGAGAGACCCAGTACTTC. This translates into CASSEMGETQYF.

CDR3 protein: CASSLESGLDTGELFF. CDR3 DNA: TGCGCCAGCAGCCTTGAATCGGGCCTGGACACCGGGGAGCTGTTTTTT. The genes are TRBV4-1 and TRBJ2-2; D remains unclear. The length of the CDR3 is 16 residues. Germline lookup yields CDR1 MGHRA and CDR2 YSYEKL. V was trimmed by 4 bases and J by 3 bases, leaving 15 bases between them.

This chain joins TRBV5-1 and TRBJ2-5, with 8 bases matching TRBD1. Germline CDR1 SGHRS, CDR2 YFSETQ. The CDR3 extends over 15 amino acids. V dropped 4 bases and J dropped 0; count of bases not matched to a gene: 5. The CDR3 nucleotides read TGCGCCAGCAGCCCAACAGGGGGTCACCAAGAGACCCAGTACTTC. It codes for CASSPTGGHQETQYF. Full variable domain (rest looked up from reference TRBV5-1 and TRBJ2-5): KAGVTQTPRYLIKTRGQQVTLSCSPISGHRSVSWYQQTPGQGLQFLFEYFSETQRNKGNFPGRFSGRQFSNSRSEMNVSTLELGDSALYLCASSPTGGHQETQYFGPGTRLLVL.

The chain has TRBV5-6 and TRBJ1-2; 7 positions agree with TRBD1. Unmatched junction bases numbered 13, after V lost 2 bases and J lost 6 bases. There are 16 residues in the CDR3. The germline V gene encodes CDR1 SGHDT and CDR2 YYEEEE. The CDR3 reads CASSFPYMTGNDGYTF. The CDR3 nucleotides are TGTGCCAGCAGCTTTCCCTATATGACAGGGAACGATGGCTACACCTTC.

The genes are TRBV12-5 and TRBJ2-5; TRBD1 agrees at 10 bases. The CDR3 loop spans 17 amino acids. The germline V gene has CDR1 LGHNT and CDR2 FRNRAP. The J segment lost 3 bases and the V segment lost 2 bases, leaving 9 bases of the junction unmatched. The CDR3 DNA follows: TGTGCTAGTGGTTTGTCAACCGGACAGGGGGTGAAAGAGACCCAGTACTTC. This encodes CASGLSTGQGVKETQYF. Filled out from reference TRBV12-5 and TRBJ2-5, the complete variable domain reads DARVTQTPRHKVTEMGQEVTMRCQPILGHNTVFWYRQTMMQGLELLAYFRNRAPLDDSGMPKDRFSAEMPDATLATLKIQPSEPRDSAVYFCASGLSTGQGVKETQYFGPGTRLLVL.

The rearrangement uses TRBV5-6 and TRBJ2-7, with 7 bases that match TRBD1. Germline lookup yields CDR1 SGHDT and CDR2 YYEEEE. Trimming took 2 bases from V and 6 from J; bases not matched to a gene: 11. The CDR3 is 15 residues long. The CDR3 DNA follows: TGTGCCAGCAGCTTCACGTGGGGGACAGACTCCGAGCAGTACTTC. It is translated as CASSFTWGTDSEQYF.

The rearrangement joins TRBV25-1 to TRBJ1-2; a possible D gene is TRBD1 (6 bases). V was clipped by 3 bases and J by 4 bases, with 9 bases between them. The V gene's germline CDR1 is MGHDK and CDR2 SYGVNS. The CDR3 runs to 13 residues. The CDR3 loop is CASSEQDSYGYTF. In nucleotides, the CDR3 is TGTGCCAGCAGTGAGCAGGACAGCTATGGCTACACCTTC.

CDR3 in DNA: TGTGCCAGCAGGGAGACTGGCAGAAACACCATATATTTT. Amino acids: CASRETGRNTIYF. The gene calls are TRBV9 and TRBJ1-3, with no clear D. The CDR3 has 13 amino acids. Germline values: CDR1 SGDLS, CDR2 YYNGEE. Trimming took 5 bases from V and 5 from J, leaving 11 bases between them.

On this clone itself: The junction departs from the called germline gene at one end, perhaps through a read error. The chain combines TRBV29-1 with TRBJ1-1, with a weak D call TRBD1 (5 bases). CDR1 and CDR2 (germline): SQVTM, ANQGSEA. The CDR3 is 12 amino acids. In DNA, the CDR3 is TGCAGCGTCGAAGGGACCCCTATTGGAGCTTTCTTT. Its protein product is CSVEGTPIGAFF.

J is TRBJ2-6 and V is TRBV9, with D possibly being TRBD2 (6 bases). With 3 bases removed from V and 4 bases from J, the gap between germline ends came to 17 bases. Germline CDR1 SGDLS, CDR2 YYNGEE. This CDR3 is built from 17 residues. CDR3 sequence reads: CASSETGSTAGANVLTF. In DNA form, the CDR3 reads TGTGCCAGCAGCGAGACCGGGAGCACGGCAGGGGCCAACGTCCTGACTTTC.

The chain recombines TRBV30 with TRBJ2-7; D is ambiguous. The V gene's germline CDR1 is GTSNPN and CDR2 SVGIG (reference sequence). The ends were cut back, 0 bases at V and 4 bases at J, with 13 bases in the middle. This CDR3 has 14 residues. This CDR3 is CAWSVGLLPYEQYF. The DNA of the CDR3 is TGTGCCTGGAGTGTAGGCCTGCTACCTTACGAGCAGTACTTC.

V usage is TRBV2 and J usage is TRBJ1-2; D remains unclear. Germline CDR1 reads SNHLY; CDR2 reads FYNNEI. The CDR3 totals 12 residues. Trimming pared 1 base from V and 3 bases from J, leaving 3 bases between. The CDR3 DNA sequence: TGTGCCAGCAGTGAAGACTACTATGGCTACACCTTC. The encoded protein is CASSEDYYGYTF.

This chain links TRBV27 with TRBJ1-5; D uncertain. Germline V CDR1 and CDR2: MNHEY, SMNVEV (reference sequence). There are 12 residues in the CDR3. Between the trimmed V and J ends, which lost 2 bases and 9 bases, there was a span of 8 bases. CDR3 protein: CASSLGLGPQHF. Here the CDR3 DNA reads TGTGCCAGCAGTTTAGGCCTTGGGCCCCAGCATTTT.

The chain links TRBV4-2 to TRBJ1-1; D gene unclear. The germline V gene has CDR1 LGHNA and CDR2 YNFKEQ. V lost 0 bases, J lost 3 bases, and 14 bases lay in between. The CDR3 is made up of 16 amino acids. CDR3: CASSQDPGTEYTEAFF. The CDR3 DNA reads as TGTGCCAGCAGCCAAGATCCAGGCACCGAATACACTGAAGCTTTCTTT.

This rearrangement joins TRBV7-2 to TRBJ2-3; no firm D call. Trimming took off 5 bases at V and 1 base at J, with 10 bases between the two ends. The CDR3 contains 14 residues. Germline CDR1 reads SGHTA; CDR2 reads FQGNSA. The DNA of the CDR3 is TGTGCCAGCAGCCCCCCAGGTCGCACAGATACGCAGTATTTT. This sequence encodes CASSPPGRTDTQYF.

The chain combines TRBV7-6 with TRBJ2-1; D may be TRBD1 (5 bases). The V and J ends lost 5 bases and 3 bases respectively, with 11 bases between them. There are 14 residues in the CDR3. From germline, CDR1 is SGHVS and CDR2 FNYEAQ. The CDR3 spells CASSLDSDYNEQFF. The CDR3 DNA reads as TGTGCCAGCAGCCTTGACAGTGACTACAATGAGCAGTTCTTC.

The chain employs TRBV4-1 and TRBJ1-1; D unresolved. CDR3 length equals 14 residues. Germline CDR1 reads MGHRA; CDR2 reads YSYEKL. V lost 3 bases and J 1 base, leaving 9 bases between the germline ends. The CDR3 sequence is CASSHEDGNTEAFF. CDR3 sequence (DNA): TGCGCCAGCAGCCATGAGGACGGGAACACTGAAGCTTTCTTT.

The chain joins TRBV5-1 to TRBJ2-7; 10 bases agree with TRBD1. CDR1 and CDR2 from the germline V gene are SGHRS and YFSETQ. The CDR3 sequence is 15 residues long. V lost 4 bases and J lost 2; bases outside the gene matches: 6. The CDR3 region is CASSRDGTGAYEQYF. In nucleotides, the CDR3 is TGCGCCAGCAGCCGAGACGGGACAGGGGCCTACGAGCAGTACTTC.

Points on this clone: The same CDR3 is also encoded by other DNA sequences in this sample. This CDR3 reads CASSYSGGEVSYEQYF. The CDR3 bases are TGTGCCAGCAGTTACTCTGGTGGCGAGGTCTCCTACGAGCAGTACTTC. The chain links TRBV6-5 to TRBJ2-7; no clear D gene. The CDR3 is 16 residues long. V lost 0 bases and J lost 0, with 12 bases in between. Germline CDR1 reads MNHEY; CDR2 reads SVGAGI.

The rearrangement links TRBV29-1 to TRBJ2-3; no firm D call. Trimming took 2 bases from V and 2 from J, leaving 5 bases between them. The CDR3 is made up of 12 amino acids. The V gene's germline CDR1 is SQVTM and CDR2 ANQGSEA. The CDR3 nucleotides read TGCAGCGTTGAACGGATCACAGATACGCAGTATTTT. This sequence encodes CSVERITDTQYF.

This sequence joins TRBV28 and TRBJ2-3; D is possibly TRBD2 (6 bases). This CDR3 spans 16 amino acids. Trimming stripped 4 bases from V and 0 bases from J, with 14 bases between. Per the germline V gene, CDR1 is MDHEN and CDR2 is SYDVKM. Here the CDR3 reads CASSSDRDWSTDTQYF. In nucleotides, the CDR3 is TGTGCCAGCAGTTCTGACCGGGACTGGAGCACAGATACGCAGTATTTT. The full variable domain, rest sourced from reference TRBV28 and TRBJ2-3, is DVKVTQSSRYLVKRTGEKVFLECVQDMDHENMFWYRQDPGLGLRLIYFSYDVKMKEKGDIPEGYSVSREKKERFSLILESASTNQTSMYLCASSSDRDWSTDTQYFGPGTRLTVL.

The chain uses TRBV7-8 and TRBJ2-3; D is uncertain. V lost 4 bases and J 5 bases, leaving 10 bases between the germline ends. The CDR3 loop spans 13 amino acids. CDR1 and CDR2 (germline): SGHVS, FQNEAQ. CDR3 bases: TGTGCCAGCAGCTACGGACGCTTAGATACGCAGTATTTT. Amino acid sequence: CASSYGRLDTQYF.

The gene calls are TRBV2 and TRBJ2-1, with D possibly matching TRBD2 (7 bases). Deletions cut 0 bases from V and 8 bases from J, with 20 bases between. The CDR3 loop spans 17 amino acids. Germline CDR1 SNHLY, CDR2 FYNNEI. CDR3 sequence reads: CASSEAFSGGAGDEQFF. The CDR3 DNA is TGTGCCAGCAGTGAAGCGTTCTCGGGGGGCGCGGGCGATGAGCAGTTCTTC.